This T cell receptor beta chain stems from a study of shared clonotypes between healthy human individuals. The study, taken as a whole, reports: Owing to a small donor count, the genetic and exposure-history diversity represented was limited.

Assay used: immunoSEQ multiplex PCR; TCRdb lists only in-frame clones, some missing. The sample shows 2 million to 2.5 million clones, about 92% of them seen only once. The donor cohort consisted entirely of Caucasian adults residing in Nashville, Tennessee. Partitioning of CD4+ cells yielded a CD45RA+ naive subset and a CD45RA-negative memory subset. Germline CDR1 SGDLS, CDR2 YYNGEE. The CDR3 spans 13 residues. Trimming removed 0 bases from V and 7 bases from J, with 10 bases in between. Concerning this clone: Its antigen is not known.

The clonotype was recovered from a man younger than 35 in good health. Some clones in this sample may be carry-over from other donors' samples. The chain uses TRBV9 and TRBJ1-2; D perhaps matches TRBD1 (5 bases). The sample was naive CD4+ T cells from PBMCs. As to subset: CD45RA+ positively selected. The CDR3 is CASSVGGGGGYTF. CDR3 DNA sequence: TGTGCCAGCAGCGTAGGGGGCGGTGGTGGCTACACCTTC.